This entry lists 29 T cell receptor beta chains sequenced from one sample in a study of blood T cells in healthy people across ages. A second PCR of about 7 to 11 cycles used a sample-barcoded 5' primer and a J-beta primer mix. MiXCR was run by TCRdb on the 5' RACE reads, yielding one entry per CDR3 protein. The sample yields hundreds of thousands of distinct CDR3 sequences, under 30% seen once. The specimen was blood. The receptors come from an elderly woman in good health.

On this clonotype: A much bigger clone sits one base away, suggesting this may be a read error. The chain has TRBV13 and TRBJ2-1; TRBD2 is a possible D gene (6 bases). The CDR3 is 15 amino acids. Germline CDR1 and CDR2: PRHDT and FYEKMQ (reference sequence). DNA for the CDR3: TGTCCCAGCAGCGCCGGGACCCGGAGGGGCAATGAGCAGTTCTTC. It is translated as CPSSAGTRRGNEQFF.

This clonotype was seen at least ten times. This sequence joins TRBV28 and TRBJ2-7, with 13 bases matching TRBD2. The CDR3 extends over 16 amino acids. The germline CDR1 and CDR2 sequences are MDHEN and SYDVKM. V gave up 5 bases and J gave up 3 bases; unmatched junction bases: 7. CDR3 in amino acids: CASSPTGTSGVYEQYF. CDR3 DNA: TGTGCCAGCAGTCCAACCGGGACTAGCGGGGTCTACGAGCAGTACTTC.

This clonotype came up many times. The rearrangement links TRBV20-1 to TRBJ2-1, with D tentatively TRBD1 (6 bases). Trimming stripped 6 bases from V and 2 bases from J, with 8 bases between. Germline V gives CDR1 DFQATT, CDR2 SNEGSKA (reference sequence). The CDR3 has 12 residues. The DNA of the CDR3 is TGCAGTGCCCGGGACACCTACAATGAGCAGTTCTTC. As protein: CSARDTYNEQFF.

CDR3 in amino acids: CASNRKKGATADTQYF. DNA of the CDR3: TGTGCCAGCAATAGAAAAAAGGGGGCTACCGCAGATACGCAGTATTTT. The chain joins TRBV2 to TRBJ2-3; 7 bases fit TRBD1. Germline trimming cut 7 bases from V and 4 bases from J; bases unmatched to any gene: 14. This CDR3 spans 16 amino acids. Germline CDR1 and CDR2: SNHLY and FYNNEI. Variable domain in full (rest from reference TRBV2 and TRBJ2-3): EPEVTQTPSHQVTQMGQEVILRCVPISNHLYFYWYRQILGQKVEFLVSFYNNEISEKSEIFDDQFSVERPDGSNFTLKIRSTKLEDSAMYFCASNRKKGATADTQYFGPGTRLTVL.

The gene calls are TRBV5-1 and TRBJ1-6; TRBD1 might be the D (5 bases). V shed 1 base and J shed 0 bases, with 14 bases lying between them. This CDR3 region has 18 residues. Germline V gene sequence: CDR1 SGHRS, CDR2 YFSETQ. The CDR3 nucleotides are TGCGCCAGCAGCTTGCTCGGAGGGGCGAGCTCCTATAATTCACCCCTCCACTTT. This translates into CASSLLGGASSYNSPLHF.

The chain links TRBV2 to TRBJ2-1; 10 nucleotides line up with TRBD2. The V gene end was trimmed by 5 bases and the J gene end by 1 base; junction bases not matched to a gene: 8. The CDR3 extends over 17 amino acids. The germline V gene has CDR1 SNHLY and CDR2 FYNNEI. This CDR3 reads CASSSLAGAVSYNEQFF. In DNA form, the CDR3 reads TGTGCCAGCAGTTCCCTAGCGGGAGCGGTATCCTACAATGAGCAGTTCTTC.

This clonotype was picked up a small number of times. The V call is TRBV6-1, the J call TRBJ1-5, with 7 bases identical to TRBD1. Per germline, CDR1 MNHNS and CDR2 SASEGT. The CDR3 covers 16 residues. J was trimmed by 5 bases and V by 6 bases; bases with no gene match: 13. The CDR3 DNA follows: TGTGCCAGCAGAGTCGGGACAGCCATGGGCGATCAGCCCCAGCATTTT. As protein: CASRVGTAMGDQPQHF.

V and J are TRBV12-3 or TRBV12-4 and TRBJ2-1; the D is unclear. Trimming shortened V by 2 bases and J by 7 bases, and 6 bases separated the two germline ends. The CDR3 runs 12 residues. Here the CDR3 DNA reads TGTGCCAGCAGTTTATTGACGAATGAGCAGTTCTTC. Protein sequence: CASSLLTNEQFF.

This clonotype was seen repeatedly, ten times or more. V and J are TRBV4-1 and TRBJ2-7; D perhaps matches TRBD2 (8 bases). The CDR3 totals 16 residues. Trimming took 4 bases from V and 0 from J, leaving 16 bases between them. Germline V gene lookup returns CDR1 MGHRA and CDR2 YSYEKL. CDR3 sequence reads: CASSPGGTVTSYEQYF. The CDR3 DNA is TGCGCCAGCAGCCCGGGAGGGACAGTGACCTCCTACGAGCAGTACTTC.

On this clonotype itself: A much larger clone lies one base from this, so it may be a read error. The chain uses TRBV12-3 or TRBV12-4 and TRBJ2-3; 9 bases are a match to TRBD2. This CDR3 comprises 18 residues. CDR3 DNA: TGTGCCAGCGCGTTGGGGAGTGGCGGGGGGGCTAGCACAGATGCGCAGTATTTT. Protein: CASALGSGGGASTDAQYF.

The CDR3 sequence: CASSRTGGVTNYGYTF. The CDR3 bases are TGTGCCAGCAGCAGGACAGGAGGGGTGACTAACTATGGCTACACCTTC. The chain is built from TRBV12-3 or TRBV12-4 and TRBJ1-2, with 7 bases aligning to TRBD1. V was clipped by 6 bases and J by 0 bases; unmatched bases: 10. The CDR3 has 16 residues.

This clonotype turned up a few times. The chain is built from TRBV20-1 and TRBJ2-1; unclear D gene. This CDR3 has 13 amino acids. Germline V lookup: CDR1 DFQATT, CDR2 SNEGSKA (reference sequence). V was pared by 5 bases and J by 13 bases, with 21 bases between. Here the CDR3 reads CSALQPPQETQFF. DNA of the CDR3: TGCAGTGCTCTCCAACCCCCCCAGGAGACCCAGTTCTTC.

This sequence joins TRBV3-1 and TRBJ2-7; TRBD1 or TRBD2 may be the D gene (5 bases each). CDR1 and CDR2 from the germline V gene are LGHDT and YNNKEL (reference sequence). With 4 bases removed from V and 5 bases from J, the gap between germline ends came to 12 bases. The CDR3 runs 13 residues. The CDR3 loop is CASSRDLGHEQYF. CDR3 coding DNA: TGTGCCAGCAGCCGGGACCTAGGCCACGAGCAGTACTTC.

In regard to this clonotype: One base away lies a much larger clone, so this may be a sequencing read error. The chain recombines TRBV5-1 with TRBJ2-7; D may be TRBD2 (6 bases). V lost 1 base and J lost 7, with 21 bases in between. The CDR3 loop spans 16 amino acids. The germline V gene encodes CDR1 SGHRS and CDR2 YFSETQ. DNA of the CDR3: TGCGCCAGCAGCTTGACTCGGTCTCGGGGGATGAATGAGCAGTACTTC. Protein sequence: CASSLTRSRGMNEQYF.

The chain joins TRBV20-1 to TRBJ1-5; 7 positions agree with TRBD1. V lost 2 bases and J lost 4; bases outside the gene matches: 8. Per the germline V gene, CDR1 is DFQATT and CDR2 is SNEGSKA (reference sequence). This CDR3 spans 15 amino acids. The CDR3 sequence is CSARLTGTANQPQHF. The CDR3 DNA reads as TGCAGTGCTAGATTAACCGGGACAGCGAATCAGCCCCAGCATTTT.

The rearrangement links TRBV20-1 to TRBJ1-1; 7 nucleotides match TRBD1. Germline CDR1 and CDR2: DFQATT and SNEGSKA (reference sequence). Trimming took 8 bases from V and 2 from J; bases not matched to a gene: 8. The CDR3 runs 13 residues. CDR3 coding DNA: TGCAGTACAACACAGGGGAGCAACACTGAAGCTTTCTTT. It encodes CSTTQGSNTEAFF.

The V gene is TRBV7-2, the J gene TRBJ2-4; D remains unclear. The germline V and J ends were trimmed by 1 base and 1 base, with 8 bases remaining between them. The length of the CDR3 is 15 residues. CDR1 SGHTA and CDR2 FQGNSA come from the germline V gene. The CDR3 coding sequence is TGTGCCAGCAGCTTAGGGTGGGTCGCCAAAAACATTCAGTACTTC. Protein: CASSLGWVAKNIQYF. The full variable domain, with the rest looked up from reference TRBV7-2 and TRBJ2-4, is GAGVSQSPSNKVTEKGKDVELRCDPISGHTALYWYRQSLGQGLEFLIYFQGNSAPDKSGLPSDRFSAERTGGSVSTLTIQRTQQEDSAVYLCASSLGWVAKNIQYFGAGTRLSVL.

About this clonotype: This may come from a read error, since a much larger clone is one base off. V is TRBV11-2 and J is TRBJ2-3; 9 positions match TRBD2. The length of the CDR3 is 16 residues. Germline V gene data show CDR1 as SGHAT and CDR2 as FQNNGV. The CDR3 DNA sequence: TGTGCCTGCAGCTCTCGGGGCGGGGGGGTCGCAGATACGCAGTATTTT. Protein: CACSSRGGGVADTQYF.

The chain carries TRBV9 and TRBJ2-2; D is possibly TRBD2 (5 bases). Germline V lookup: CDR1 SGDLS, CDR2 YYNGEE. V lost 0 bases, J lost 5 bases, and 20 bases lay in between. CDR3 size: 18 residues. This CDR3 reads CASSVAGSAARGTGELFF. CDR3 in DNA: TGTGCCAGCAGCGTAGCGGGATCGGCGGCCCGAGGGACCGGGGAGCTGTTTTTT.

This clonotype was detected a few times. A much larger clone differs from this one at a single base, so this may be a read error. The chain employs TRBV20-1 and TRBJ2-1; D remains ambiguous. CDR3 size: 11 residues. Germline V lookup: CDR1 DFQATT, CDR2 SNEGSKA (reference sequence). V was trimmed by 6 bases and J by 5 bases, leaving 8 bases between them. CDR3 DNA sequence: TGCAGTGCAGAGGAGCACAATGAGCAGTTCTTC. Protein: CSAEEHNEQFF.

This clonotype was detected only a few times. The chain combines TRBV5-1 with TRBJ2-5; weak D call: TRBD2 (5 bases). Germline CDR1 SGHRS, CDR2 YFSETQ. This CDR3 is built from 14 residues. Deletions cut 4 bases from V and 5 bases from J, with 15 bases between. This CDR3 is CASSRASTGETQYF. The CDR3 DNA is TGCGCCAGCAGCCGGGCTTCCACGGGGGAGACCCAGTACTTC.

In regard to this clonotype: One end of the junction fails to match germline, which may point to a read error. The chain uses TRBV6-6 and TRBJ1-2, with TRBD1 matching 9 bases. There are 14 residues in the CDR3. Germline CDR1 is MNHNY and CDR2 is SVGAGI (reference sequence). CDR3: CASRPGTGNYDYTF. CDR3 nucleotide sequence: TGTGCCAGCAGACCTGGGACAGGGAACTATGACTACACCTTC.

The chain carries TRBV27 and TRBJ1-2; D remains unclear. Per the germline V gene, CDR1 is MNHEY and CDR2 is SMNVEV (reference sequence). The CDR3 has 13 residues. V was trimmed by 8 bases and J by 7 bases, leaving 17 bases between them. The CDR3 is CASQGWGVGGYTF. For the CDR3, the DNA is TGTGCCAGCCAAGGGTGGGGAGTAGGTGGCTACACCTTC.

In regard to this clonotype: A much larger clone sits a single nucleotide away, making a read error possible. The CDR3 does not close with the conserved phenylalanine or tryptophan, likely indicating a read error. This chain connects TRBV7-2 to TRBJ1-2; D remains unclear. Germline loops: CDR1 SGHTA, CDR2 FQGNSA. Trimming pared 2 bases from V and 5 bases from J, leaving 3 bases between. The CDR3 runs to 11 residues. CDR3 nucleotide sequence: TGTGCCAGCAGCTTAAAGTATGGCTACACCTAC. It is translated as CASSLKYGYTY.

CDR3 in amino acids: CASSYSLGAGNNGQYF. CDR3 nucleotides: TGTGCCAGCAGTTACTCCCTCGGTGCAGGTAACAATGGGCAGTACTTC. The chain is built from TRBV6-5 and TRBJ2-7; D call uncertain. The V end lost 0 bases, the J end lost 9 bases, and 21 bases lay between the germline ends. The CDR3 has 16 amino acids. Germline CDR1 MNHEY, CDR2 SVGAGI.

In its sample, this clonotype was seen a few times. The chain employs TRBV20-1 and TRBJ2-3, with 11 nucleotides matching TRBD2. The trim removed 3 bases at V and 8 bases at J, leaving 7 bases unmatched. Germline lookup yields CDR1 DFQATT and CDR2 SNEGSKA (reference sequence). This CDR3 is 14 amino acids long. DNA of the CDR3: TGCAGTGCTAGTATAGCGGGGGGGCCAGGTACGCAGTATTTT. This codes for CSASIAGGPGTQYF.

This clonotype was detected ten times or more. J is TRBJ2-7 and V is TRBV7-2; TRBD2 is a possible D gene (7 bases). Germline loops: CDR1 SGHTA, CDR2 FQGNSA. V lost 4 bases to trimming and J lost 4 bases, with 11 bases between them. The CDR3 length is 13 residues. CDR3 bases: TGTGCCAGCAGCTGGGGGCGGGGGTACGAGCAGTACTTC. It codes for CASSWGRGYEQYF.

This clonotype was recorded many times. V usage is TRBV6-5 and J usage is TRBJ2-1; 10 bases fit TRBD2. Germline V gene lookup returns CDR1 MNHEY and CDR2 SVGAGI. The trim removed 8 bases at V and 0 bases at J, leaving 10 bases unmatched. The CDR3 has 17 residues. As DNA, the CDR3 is TGTGCCAGCTCCTCTTTGAGCGGGGGGGCCTCCTACAATGAGCAGTTCTTC. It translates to CASSSLSGGASYNEQFF.

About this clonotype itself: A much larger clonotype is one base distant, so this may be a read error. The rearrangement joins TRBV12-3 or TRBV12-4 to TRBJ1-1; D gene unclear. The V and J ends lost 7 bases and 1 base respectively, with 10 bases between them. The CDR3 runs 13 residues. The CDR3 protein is CASNPRPNTEAFF. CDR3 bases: TGTGCCAGCAATCCCCGCCCGAACACTGAAGCTTTCTTT.